This T cell receptor beta chain emerged from a study of blood T cell repertoires in COVID-19. Study-level background: From T cells, B-cell-depleted T cells, or PBMCs came the material, which was cDNA or gDNA.

Germline V gives CDR1 MRHNA, CDR2 SNTAGT. The CDR3 has 13 residues. The V end lost 4 bases, the J end lost 6 bases, and 12 bases lay between the germline ends. TCRdb's copy holds only in-frame clones and misses some; the assay was immunoSEQ multiplex PCR. This sample has about 300,000 clones; about 85% occur once, and the top ten carry less than 6%. Symptom resolution, clearance, or two negative PCRs marked the recovered donors of Cohort 3. This receptor was identified in a woman aged 25 to 45 who had recovered from COVID-19. The V gene is TRBV6-4, the J gene TRBJ1-1; D remains unclear. Sequencing was carried out using PBMCs or T cells enriched from blood (not recorded which). For the CDR3, the DNA is TGTGCCAGCAGTGGCTCCTCCGGGGCTGAAGCTTTCTTT. Protein sequence: CASSGSSGAEAFF.